Sequencing of this T cell receptor (beta chain) was carried out in a study of beta chain features in type 1 diabetes. This clone was picked up a small number of times. The antigen is unknown. Whole-study findings and limits: PCR might preferentially amplify shorter templates, equally in patients and controls. There were fewer insertions and more deletions at the VDJ junctions of type 1 diabetes patients. Shorter TCRB CDR3s, moderately but significantly so, marked every one of the four CD4+ subsets in Type 1 diabetes patients. The study found that naive, central memory and Treg TCRB repertoires appeared more similar in patients than in healthy donors.

Sequencing targeted expressed TCRB transcripts, as all isolated RNA had been reverse transcribed. TCRdb's table, derived via immunoSEQ multiplex PCR, lists solely in-frame clones and lacks some. The repertoire holds about 620,000 clones, with roughly a sixth as singletons. This receptor was taken from a man aged 18 to 29 in good health. Material: naive CD4+ T cells from blood.

CDR3 in DNA: TGTGCCAGCAGCTTAGAGTCGGGACTCTACTCCTACGAGCAGTACTTC. Amino acids: CASSLESGLYSYEQYF. The V and J genes are TRBV7-6 and TRBJ2-7; D is perhaps TRBD2 (6 bases). Germline CDR1 reads SGHVS; CDR2 reads FNYEAQ. The V gene lost 1 base and the J gene lost 0 bases, with 13 bases spanning the gap. CDR3 size: 16 residues. Based on the CDR3 plus reference TRBV7-6 and TRBJ2-7, the full variable domain is GAGVSQSPRYKVTKRGQDVALRCDPISGHVSLYWYRQALGQGPEFLTYFNYEAQQDKSGLPNDRFSAERPEGSISTLTIQRTEQRDSAMYRCASSLESGLYSYEQYFGPGTRLTVT.